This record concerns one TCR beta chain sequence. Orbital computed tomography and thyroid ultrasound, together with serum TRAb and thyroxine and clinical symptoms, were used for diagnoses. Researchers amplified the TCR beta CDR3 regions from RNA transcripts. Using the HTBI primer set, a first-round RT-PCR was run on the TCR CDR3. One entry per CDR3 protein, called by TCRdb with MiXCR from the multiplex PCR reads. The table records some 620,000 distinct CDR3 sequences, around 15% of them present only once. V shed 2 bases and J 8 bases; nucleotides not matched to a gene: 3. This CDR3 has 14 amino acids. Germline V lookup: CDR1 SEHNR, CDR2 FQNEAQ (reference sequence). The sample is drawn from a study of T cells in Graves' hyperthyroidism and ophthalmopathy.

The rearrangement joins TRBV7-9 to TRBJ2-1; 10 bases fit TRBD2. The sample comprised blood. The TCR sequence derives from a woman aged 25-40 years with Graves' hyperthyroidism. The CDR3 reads CASSLSSGGDEQFF. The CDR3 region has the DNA TGTGCCAGCAGCTTATCTAGCGGGGGCGATGAGCAGTTCTTC. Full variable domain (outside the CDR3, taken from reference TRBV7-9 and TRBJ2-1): DTGVSQNPRHKITKRGQNVTFRCDPISEHNRLYWYRQTLGQGPEFLTYFQNEAQLEKSRLLSDRFSAERPKGSFSTLEIQRTEQGDSAMYLCASSLSSGGDEQFFGPGTRLTVL.